This T cell receptor (beta chain) is drawn from a study of PD-1 blockade in mismatch repair-deficient tumors. The wider study: All were previously treated, progressing patients with 11 to 13 mismatch repair-deficient cancer types.

Notes on the study in general: After pembrolizumab, tumor-resident clones rose rapidly, then generally contracted before radiologic responses.

Assay: immunoSEQ multiplex PCR; the TCRdb copy retains only in-frame clones and omits some. This sample carries about 130,000 clones, 88% of them seen once, and the ten largest clones take 10% to 15%. All patients were mismatch repair deficient, assessed by either PCR or immunohistochemistry. TCR sequencing covered a few patients who responded to pembrolizumab. Notes on this clone: Its antigen remains unidentified.

Per the germline V gene, CDR1 is SGHNT and CDR2 is YYREEE (reference sequence). The CDR3 is 16 amino acids. With 0 bases clipped from V and 9 bases from J, the junction kept 10 bases outside the gene matches. This sequence originates from an adult with mismatch repair-deficient cancer. The chain recombines TRBV5-4 with TRBJ1-2; 11 bases agree with TRBD1. The material sequenced was peripheral blood, taken 70 to 73 weeks after starting pembrolizumab. This CDR3 reads CASSLDLRTGGARYTF. CDR3 nucleotides: TGTGCCAGCAGCTTGGATTTGAGGACAGGGGGCGCCCGCTACACCTTC.